What follows are 28 T cell receptor beta chains derived from one specimen sequenced in a study of blood T cell repertoires in COVID-19. Data came from immunoSEQ multiplex PCR; TCRdb stores just in-frame clones and leaves some out. Of approximately 250,000 clones in the sample, approximately 86% were seen once. Sequencing input: peripheral blood. These receptors were taken from a woman aged 65 to 85 with COVID-19, enrolled during active disease.

This chain uses TRBV24-1 with TRBJ2-7; no clear D gene. CDR3 length: 17 residues. Germline V gives CDR1 KGHDR, CDR2 SFDVKD. Trimming took 4 bases from V and 0 from J, leaving 18 bases between them. CDR3 sequence (DNA): TGTGCCACCAGTGACACGTTGTGGGCCGTCCACTCCTACGAGCAGTACTTC. Translating it yields CATSDTLWAVHSYEQYF.

In this sample, this clone turned up a few times. The chain links TRBV6-5 to TRBJ1-6; D unclear. Trimming removed 6 bases at V and 7 bases at J, with 13 bases between. In germline, CDR1 is MNHEY, CDR2 SVGAGI. The CDR3 length is 14 residues. Written as DNA, the CDR3 is TGTGCCAGCAGGGTCATACCGAGGAATTCACCCCTCCACTTT. This translates into CASRVIPRNSPLHF.

J is TRBJ2-7 and V is TRBV9, with TRBD1 identical over 7 bases. Germline assignment: CDR1 SGDLS and CDR2 YYNGEE. The CDR3 is 13 amino acids. V gave up 4 bases and J gave up 6 bases; unmatched junction bases: 7. The CDR3 DNA follows: TGTGCCAGCAGCCCTACAGGGGCAGGCGAGCAGTACTTC. Translation: CASSPTGAGEQYF.

This chain joins TRBV9 and TRBJ1-3; 7 bases are a match to TRBD1. The CDR3 totals 16 residues. CDR1 SGDLS and CDR2 YYNGEE come from the germline V gene. V lost 0 bases to trimming and J lost 1 base; unmatched junction nucleotides: 4. The DNA for the CDR3 is TGTGCCAGCAGCGTAGTCGCCAGGGGGTCTGGAAACACCATATATTTT. Amino acids: CASSVVARGSGNTIYF.

In its sample, this clone was seen once. The chain links TRBV5-1 to TRBJ2-7, with 7 bases matching TRBD1. The CDR3 is made up of 12 amino acids. Losses at the gene ends were 4 bases for V and 6 bases for J; bases not matched to a gene: 4. Germline-derived CDR1 and CDR2 are SGHRS and YFSETQ. The CDR3, as DNA: TGCGCCAGCAGCCCAGACAGGGTCGAGCAGTACTTC. Its translation is CASSPDRVEQYF.

For this clone: Other DNA sequences in the same sample also yield this CDR3. The chain links TRBV27 to TRBJ2-1; D unresolved. CDR1 MNHEY and CDR2 SMNVEV come from the germline V gene (reference sequence). V was cut by 3 bases and J by 3 bases, with 6 bases left in between. The CDR3 covers 13 residues. The chain's CDR3 is CASSFGSYNEQFF. CDR3 DNA sequence: TGTGCCAGCAGTTTTGGCAGCTACAATGAGCAGTTCTTC.

This rearrangement joins TRBV11-2 to TRBJ1-4; D uncertain. V was cut by 5 bases and J by 0 bases, with 13 bases left in between. Per the germline V gene, CDR1 is SGHAT and CDR2 is FQNNGV. The CDR3 spans 16 residues. The CDR3 here is CASSAGIFATNEKLFF. CDR3 DNA: TGTGCCAGCAGCGCCGGTATCTTTGCAACTAATGAAAAACTGTTTTTT.

The V call is TRBV28, the J call TRBJ2-7; possible D gene TRBD2, 5 bases. In germline, CDR1 is MDHEN, CDR2 SYDVKM. The CDR3 has 14 amino acids. Between the trimmed V and J ends, which lost 6 bases and 0 bases, there was a span of 12 bases. CDR3 DNA: TGTGCCAGCAGAATGGACTGGAGCTCCTACGAGCAGTACTTC. Amino acid sequence: CASRMDWSSYEQYF.

The rearrangement joins TRBV19 to TRBJ1-2, with 7 bases matching TRBD1. V shed 4 bases and J 1 base; nucleotides not matched to a gene: 3. The CDR3 covers 14 residues. In germline, CDR1 is LNHDA, CDR2 SQIVND (reference sequence). The CDR3 loop reads CASSRSGGNYGYTF. Written as DNA, the CDR3 is TGTGCCAGTAGTAGATCAGGGGGTAACTATGGCTACACCTTC.

V gene TRBV2 combines with J gene TRBJ1-2, with TRBD1 matching over 8 bases. After removal of 9 bases from V and 4 bases from J, the junction contained 7 bases not matched to a gene. The CDR3 consists of 13 residues. Germline values: CDR1 SNHLY, CDR2 FYNNEI. The CDR3 reads CASSGGLGYGYTF. Written as DNA, the CDR3 is TGTGCCAGTTCAGGGGGCCTTGGCTATGGCTACACCTTC.

The chain employs TRBV19 and TRBJ2-7, with a tentative D call TRBD2 (6 bases). Germline V gene data show CDR1 as LNHDA and CDR2 as SQIVND (reference sequence). The CDR3 covers 17 residues. Trimming took off 1 base at V and 2 bases at J, with 18 bases between the two ends. CDR3 amino acids: CASSIVRAGGATYEQYF. CDR3 sequence (DNA): TGTGCCAGTAGTATAGTAAGGGCAGGCGGGGCCACCTACGAGCAGTACTTC.

V and J are TRBV24-1 and TRBJ2-2, with TRBD1 matching 8 bases. The length of the CDR3 is 15 residues. The V gene end was trimmed by 3 bases and the J gene end by 6 bases; junction bases not matched to a gene: 5. CDR1 KGHDR and CDR2 SFDVKD come from the germline V gene. Written as DNA, the CDR3 is TGTGCCACCAGTGATCCGACAGGGGTGGCCGGGGAGCTGTTTTTT. Translating gives CATSDPTGVAGELFF.

The chain combines TRBV5-8 with TRBJ1-1; TRBD1 agrees at 7 bases. The germline V gene encodes CDR1 SGHTS and CDR2 YDEGEE. The CDR3 covers 13 residues. The V and J ends lost 2 bases and 7 bases, in that order; junction bases with no gene match: 5. CDR3 loop: CASSLRGQGEAFF. The CDR3 DNA reads as TGTGCCAGCAGCTTAAGGGGGCAAGGTGAAGCTTTCTTT. Complete variable domain (other parts from reference TRBV5-8 and TRBJ1-1): EAGVTQSPTHLIKTRGQQATLRCSPISGHTSVYWYQQALGLGLQFLLWYDEGEERNRGNFPPRFSGRQFPNYSSELNVNALELEDSALYLCASSLRGQGEAFFGQGTRLTVV.

The gene calls are TRBV2 and TRBJ2-7, with D perhaps TRBD1 (6 bases). Per germline, CDR1 SNHLY and CDR2 FYNNEI. The length of the CDR3 is 13 residues. The V end was cut by 6 bases, the J end by 1 base, with 10 bases between. The CDR3 here is CASRQGSSYEQYF. The CDR3 region has the DNA TGTGCCAGCAGACAGGGCAGTTCCTACGAGCAGTACTTC. The entire variable domain, with the rest obtained from reference TRBV2 and TRBJ2-7, is as follows: EPEVTQTPSHQVTQMGQEVILRCVPISNHLYFYWYRQILGQKVEFLVSFYNNEISEKSEIFDDQFSVERPDGSNFTLKIRSTKLEDSAMYFCASRQGSSYEQYFGPGTRLTVT.

The V gene is TRBV27, the J gene TRBJ2-3; D may be TRBD2 (7 bases). V lost 2 bases, J lost 1 base, and 13 bases lay in between. This CDR3 spans 16 amino acids. Germline V gene lookup returns CDR1 MNHEY and CDR2 SMNVEV (reference sequence). The CDR3: CASSLRGGVGTDTQYF. CDR3 coding DNA: TGTGCCAGCAGTTTAAGAGGGGGGGTTGGCACAGATACGCAGTATTTT.

The genes are TRBV5-8 and TRBJ2-7; possibly TRBD1 for D (5 bases). The CDR3 contains 15 residues. The germline CDR1 and CDR2 sequences are SGHTS and YDEGEE. Trimming took off 1 base at V and 3 bases at J, with 14 bases between the two ends. The CDR3 DNA reads TGTGCCAGCAGCTTGATTTATAATCAGGGCTACGAGCAGTACTTC. This codes for CASSLIYNQGYEQYF.

J is TRBJ1-3 and V is TRBV10-3; TRBD1 is a possible D gene (5 bases). Germline CDR1 reads ENHRY; CDR2 reads SYGVKD. V lost 6 bases and J lost 2, with 14 bases in between. This CDR3 is built from 15 residues. As DNA, the CDR3 is TGTGCCATCAGCGCAGGGCAAGGACCTGGAAACACCATATATTTT. Translating gives CAISAGQGPGNTIYF.

This clone came up a few times. The V and J genes are TRBV2 and TRBJ2-3; D might be TRBD2 (6 bases). Deletions cut 2 bases from V and 5 bases from J, with 14 bases between. This CDR3 is built from 15 residues. Germline V CDR1 and CDR2: SNHLY, FYNNEI. The CDR3 region has the DNA TGTGCCAGCAGTGAACAGACTAGTGGCGGAGATACGCAGTATTTT. As protein: CASSEQTSGGDTQYF.

The genes are TRBV4-1 and TRBJ1-2; D gene unclear. The germline V gene has CDR1 MGHRA and CDR2 YSYEKL. This CDR3 spans 18 amino acids. The ends were cut back, 0 bases at V and 4 bases at J, with 21 bases in the middle. The CDR3 loop is CASSQDTPGFSPLYGYTF. The CDR3 DNA follows: TGCGCCAGCAGCCAAGACACGCCGGGTTTCTCTCCCCTCTATGGCTACACCTTC.

This rearrangement joins TRBV6-2 or TRBV6-3 to TRBJ2-7; a weak D match, TRBD1 (6 bases). The germline V gene has CDR1 MNHEY and CDR2 SVGEGT. The CDR3 is made up of 14 amino acids. Trimming left V 6 bases short and J 6 bases short, with 18 bases between. The CDR3 is CASSSGTLGVEQYF. The CDR3 coding sequence is TGTGCCAGCAGCTCCGGGACATTAGGGGTCGAGCAGTACTTC.

The V and J genes are TRBV19 and TRBJ1-1; D is perhaps TRBD1 (5 bases). The V gene lost 5 bases and the J gene lost 0 bases, with 13 bases spanning the gap. Germline-derived CDR1 and CDR2 are LNHDA and SQIVND (reference sequence). This CDR3 spans 15 amino acids. In nucleotides, the CDR3 is TGTGCCAGTAGTGTTAGACAGTACATGAACACTGAAGCTTTCTTT. Translation: CASSVRQYMNTEAFF.

CDR3 DNA sequence: TGTGCCAGCAGTGACAGCGGGGGGCCCCACAATGAGCAGTTCTTC. Encoded protein: CASSDSGGPHNEQFF. This chain joins TRBV9 and TRBJ2-1, with 9 positions matching TRBD2. Germline-derived CDR1 and CDR2 are SGDLS and YYNGEE. The CDR3 consists of 15 residues. V lost 5 bases to trimming and J lost 5 bases; unmatched junction nucleotides: 8.

The chain employs TRBV27 and TRBJ1-6, with TRBD1 matching over 11 bases. V shed 7 bases and J 7 bases; nucleotides not matched to a gene: 6. CDR3 length: 15 amino acids. Germline CDR1 and CDR2: MNHEY and SMNVEV (reference sequence). The CDR3 DNA reads TGTGCCAGCAAACCCGGGACAGGGGGGAATTCACCCCTCCACTTT. Translated, it gives CASKPGTGGNSPLHF.

The chain links TRBV28 to TRBJ2-7; unclear D gene. V was shortened by 8 bases and J by 0 bases, with 8 bases between the two germline ends. Germline V gives CDR1 MDHEN, CDR2 SYDVKM. The CDR3 has 12 amino acids. The CDR3 sequence is CASGSLSYEQYF. The CDR3 coding sequence is TGTGCCAGCGGCTCGCTCTCCTACGAGCAGTACTTC.

Concerning this clone itself: The same CDR3 also results from other DNA sequences found in this sample. The chain links TRBV5-1 to TRBJ2-5; 7 nucleotides line up with TRBD1. The CDR3 covers 14 residues. V lost 0 bases to trimming and J lost 5 bases; unmatched junction nucleotides: 4. Germline CDR1 is SGHRS and CDR2 is YFSETQ. CDR3: CASSLEGAGETQYF. The CDR3 DNA sequence: TGCGCCAGCAGCTTGGAGGGGGCAGGGGAGACCCAGTACTTC.

The chain recombines TRBV10-3 with TRBJ1-4; D unclear. There are 12 residues in the CDR3. Germline CDR1 ENHRY, CDR2 SYGVKD. V lost 4 bases to trimming and J lost 3 bases, with 3 bases between them. CDR3 loop: CAISAANEKLFF. The CDR3 DNA reads as TGTGCCATCAGTGCTGCTAATGAAAAACTGTTTTTT.

V gene TRBV12-3 or TRBV12-4 combines with J gene TRBJ2-1; no firm D call. With 8 bases removed from V and 1 base from J, the gap between germline ends came to 3 bases. The CDR3 is 11 residues long. The CDR3 is CASLSYNEQFF. For the CDR3, the DNA is TGTGCCAGCCTTTCCTACAATGAGCAGTTCTTC.

The genes are TRBV10-2 and TRBJ2-2; D is uncertain. The V end lost 4 bases, the J end lost 5 bases, and 14 bases lay between the germline ends. This CDR3 is built from 15 residues. Per germline, CDR1 WSHSY and CDR2 SAAADI. The CDR3, as DNA: TGCGCCAGCAGTGGACTGCGCGTTGGGACCGGGGAGCTGTTTTTT. This sequence encodes CASSGLRVGTGELFF.